A selection of T cell receptor beta chains follows, all from one sample in a study of blood T cell repertoires in COVID-19. Generated by immunoSEQ multiplex PCR, the TCRdb table keeps only in-frame clones and is missing some. The sample consists of approximately 350,000 clones, less than 90% of them appearing once. The material sequenced was peripheral blood. Receptor source: a woman aged 60-70 years with COVID-19, enrolled during active disease. Each CDR3 is given with its conserved first and last residue. The order of the fields is V gene, D gene, clone size, J gene, CDR3 DNA, CDR3 protein. A D gene is named only where the DNA matches it firmly. Part of the rows lack a size; the others show once, few, many or a class for expanded clones.

TRBV27	TRBD1	.	TRBJ1-6	TGTGCCAGCAGTTCGGGACAGGGCCTTTCACCCCTCCACTTT	CASSSGQGLSPLHF
TRBV28	TRBD1	.	TRBJ2-3	TGTGCCAGCAGTGCACCGACAGGGCCCACAGATACGCAGTATTTT	CASSAPTGPTDTQYF
TRBV6-5	.	once	TRBJ1-5	TGTGCCAGCGTTTCAGGGCCTCAGCCCCAGCATTTT	CASVSGPQPQHF
TRBV11-3	.	.	TRBJ2-3	TGTGCCAGCAGCTTAGGTAGTAGATCAGATACGCAGTATTTT	CASSLGSRSDTQYF
TRBV2	.	.	TRBJ1-6	TGTGCCAGCGGCCTCCGACGGACAAATTCACCCCTCCACTTT	CASGLRRTNSPLHF
TRBV7-2	.	.	TRBJ1-2	TGTGCCAGCAGCCCCGGAGGAGTTGGAAGCTACACCTTC	CASSPGGVGSYTF
TRBV12-5	.	.	TRBJ2-5	TGTGCTAGTGGCCGGGACCAAGAGACCCAGTACTTC	CASGRDQETQYF
TRBV13	TRBD2	.	TRBJ2-7	TGTGCCAGCAGCCCGGGACTATTCGGGAGGTACGAGCAGTACTTC	CASSPGLFGRYEQYF
TRBV21-1	.	.	TRBJ1-4	TGTGCCAGCAGGCCGGGACAGAATAATGAAAAACTGTTTTTT	CASRPGQNNEKLFF
TRBV30	TRBD1	.	TRBJ1-2	TGTGCCTGGAGCGGCGGGGGACAGGGGTTCCGCTACACCTTC	CAWSGGGQGFRYTF